This T cell receptor (beta chain) was captured by sequencing in a study of T cell changes during pregnancy in multiple sclerosis. The germline V gene has CDR1 SNHLY and CDR2 FYNNEI. There are 15 residues in the CDR3. TCRdb's copy holds only in-frame clones and misses some; the assay was immunoSEQ multiplex PCR. The table shows around 75,000 clones, with approximately 93% occurring only once. Concerning this clone: The junction differs from germline at one of its ends, possibly a read error.

The chain links TRBV2 to TRBJ2-7; D may correspond to TRBD1 or TRBD2 (6 bases each). The material sequenced was CD4+ T cells from peripheral blood mononuclear cells, taken after pregnancy. The sequence was obtained from a female donor with multiple sclerosis, enrolled in a pregnancy study. In DNA form, the CDR3 reads TGTGCCAGCAGGGAAGGAGGGGGATCTGGCTCCGAGCAGTACTTC. Its protein product is CASREGGGSGSEQYF.